This TCR beta chain originates from a study of a mutant IDH1 vaccine in newly diagnosed glioma. Study-level background: Prior therapy was radiotherapy, temozolomide, or both; most received both.

Assay: immunoSEQ multiplex PCR; the TCRdb copy retains only in-frame clones and omits some. The sample has approximately 50,000 clones, around 80% seen once; the top ten hold over 4%. Sample time point: week 47, end of study. Vaccinated patients received 300 ug of mutant IDH1 20-mer peptide per dose, with topical imiquimod. New astrocytomas of WHO grade 3 or 4 that were IDH1-mutant and ATRX-lost were found in the donors. Of note for this clone: The antigen is undetermined.

The germline V gene has CDR1 LGHNA and CDR2 YNFKEQ. The CDR3 runs 17 residues. With 0 bases removed from V and 6 bases from J, the gap between germline ends came to 18 bases. This material consisted of PBMCs, taken from a glioma patient whose treatment included an IDH1 peptide vaccine. The chain has TRBV4-2 and TRBJ2-1; TRBD2 is a possible D gene (6 bases). This clonotype was obtained from a woman in her thirties or forties with glioma. Some clones in this sample may be carry-over from other donors' samples. CDR3 bases: TGTGCCAGCAGCCAAGATCGGGGGTCCTCTGGCTCCAATGAGCAGTTCTTC. Encoded protein: CASSQDRGSSGSNEQFF.